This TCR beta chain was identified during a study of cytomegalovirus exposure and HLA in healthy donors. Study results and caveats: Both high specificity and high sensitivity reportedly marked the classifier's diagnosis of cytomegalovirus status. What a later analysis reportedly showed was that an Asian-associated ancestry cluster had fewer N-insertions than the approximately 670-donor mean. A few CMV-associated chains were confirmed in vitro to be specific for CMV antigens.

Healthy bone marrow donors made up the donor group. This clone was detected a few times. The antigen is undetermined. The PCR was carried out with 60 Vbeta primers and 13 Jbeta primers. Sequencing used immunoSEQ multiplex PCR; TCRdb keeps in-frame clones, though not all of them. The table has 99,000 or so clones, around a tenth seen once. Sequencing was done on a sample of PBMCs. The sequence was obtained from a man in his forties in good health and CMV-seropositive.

The chain's CDR3 is CSVPGSVGGYTF. The CDR3 DNA sequence: TGCAGCGTCCCCGGTTCCGTGGGCGGCTACACCTTC. This chain links TRBV29-1 with TRBJ1-2; D unclear. CDR1 is SQVTM, CDR2 ANQGSEA, per germline. V dropped 6 bases and J dropped 8 bases, with 16 bases sitting between them. The CDR3 loop spans 12 amino acids. The whole variable domain, remainder taken from reference TRBV29-1 and TRBJ1-2, is SAVISQKPSRDICQRGTSLTIQCQVDSQVTMMFWYRQQPGQSLTLIATANQGSEATYESGFVIDKFPISRPNLTFSTLTVSNMSPEDSSIYLCSVPGSVGGYTFGSGTRLTVV.